The 20 T cell receptor beta chains in this list originate from one sample, sequenced in a study of shared clonotypes between healthy human individuals. Only CD45RO-negative cells positively selected for CCR7 counted as naive CD8 cells, so terminally differentiated effector memory CD45RA+ cells were excluded. The repertoire was sequenced with immunoSEQ multiplex PCR; TCRdb's copy has only in-frame clones and lacks some. The sample records about 650,000 clones, 95% to 96% being singletons. Sequenced: naive CD8+ T cells sorted from blood. Receptors originate from a woman aged 25-40 years in good health.

V usage is TRBV28 and J usage is TRBJ2-7; 10 bases match TRBD2. This CDR3 is built from 14 residues. V was pared by 7 bases and J by 9 bases, with 12 bases of the junction left unmatched. The V gene's germline CDR1 is MDHEN and CDR2 SYDVKM. CDR3 in amino acids: CASMGASGRQGQYF. In DNA form, the CDR3 reads TGTGCCAGCATGGGGGCTAGCGGGAGACAAGGGCAGTACTTC.

V is TRBV5-1 and J is TRBJ2-7, with 11 bases lining up with TRBD2. Unmatched junction bases numbered 5, after V lost 0 bases and J lost 3 bases. The CDR3 loop spans 16 amino acids. Germline V gives CDR1 SGHRS, CDR2 YFSETQ. CDR3 amino acids: CASSLAPTSGGYEQYF. DNA for the CDR3: TGCGCCAGCAGCTTGGCGCCTACTAGCGGGGGCTACGAGCAGTACTTC. Looking up the rest from reference TRBV5-1 and TRBJ2-7 gives the full variable domain: KAGVTQTPRYLIKTRGQQVTLSCSPISGHRSVSWYQQTPGQGLQFLFEYFSETQRNKGNFPGRFSGRQFSNSRSEMNVSTLELGDSALYLCASSLAPTSGGYEQYFGPGTRLTVT.

The J gene is TRBJ1-5, the V gene TRBV19, with 8 positions matching TRBD1. This CDR3 has 15 amino acids. The V gene end was trimmed by 3 bases and the J gene end by 2 bases; junction bases not matched to a gene: 3. Per the germline V gene, CDR1 is LNHDA and CDR2 is SQIVND (reference sequence). The CDR3, as DNA: TGTGCCAGTAGTATTACCAGGGGGCGCAATCAGCCCCAGCATTTT. Encoded protein: CASSITRGRNQPQHF.

The chain uses TRBV2 and TRBJ2-7, with D unresolved. The germline V and J ends were trimmed by 6 bases and 2 bases, with 11 bases remaining between them. Germline values: CDR1 SNHLY, CDR2 FYNNEI. This CDR3 region has 13 residues. The CDR3 here is CASRGAEPYEQYF. The CDR3 DNA is TGTGCCAGCAGGGGCGCGGAACCCTACGAGCAGTACTTC.

The J gene is TRBJ1-2, the V gene TRBV27; 10 nucleotides align to TRBD1. The CDR3 has 15 amino acids. After removal of 5 bases from V and 4 bases from J, the junction contained 7 bases not matched to a gene. The germline V gene has CDR1 MNHEY and CDR2 SMNVEV (reference sequence). In DNA, the CDR3 is TGTGCCAGCAGTCCGGGGACAGGGGCCAGCTATGGCTACACCTTC. It yields the protein CASSPGTGASYGYTF.

This chain connects TRBV2 to TRBJ2-7, with D perhaps TRBD1 (5 bases). V lost 0 bases and J 2 bases, leaving 17 bases between the germline ends. Looked up from germline, CDR1 is SNHLY and CDR2 is FYNNEI. CDR3 size: 17 residues. CDR3 sequence reads: CASSEAQLRQPTYEQYF. CDR3 bases: TGTGCCAGCAGTGAAGCCCAATTGAGACAGCCAACCTACGAGCAGTACTTC.

This clone was observed once. J is TRBJ2-2 and V is TRBV27; D remains unclear. Germline CDR1 is MNHEY and CDR2 is SMNVEV (reference sequence). The CDR3 is 12 residues long. V was clipped by 3 bases and J by 6 bases, with 5 bases between them. This CDR3 reads CASSFASGELFF. The CDR3 region has the DNA TGTGCCAGCAGTTTCGCTTCCGGGGAGCTGTTTTTT.

The chain has TRBV6-5 and TRBJ2-7, with D perhaps TRBD2 (6 bases). Per the germline V gene, CDR1 is MNHEY and CDR2 is SVGAGI. Trimming cost V 1 base and J 0 bases, with 7 bases left between them. The CDR3 extends over 14 amino acids. CDR3 loop: CASSYYSGSYEQYF. For the CDR3, the DNA is TGTGCCAGCAGTTACTATAGCGGCTCCTACGAGCAGTACTTC.

The J gene is TRBJ2-7, the V gene TRBV5-8; TRBD2 aligns across 7 bases. Unmatched junction bases numbered 9, after V lost 1 base and J lost 5 bases. Per the germline V gene, CDR1 is SGHTS and CDR2 is YDEGEE. CDR3 size: 15 residues. CDR3 residues: CASSLTAGAQNEQYF. For the CDR3, the DNA is TGTGCCAGCAGCTTGACCGCGGGAGCTCAAAACGAGCAGTACTTC.

This chain joins TRBV29-1 and TRBJ2-1, with TRBD2 as a possible D gene (5 bases). V lost 7 bases, J lost 1 base, and 17 bases lay in between. The CDR3 covers 15 residues. Germline assignment: CDR1 SQVTM and CDR2 ANQGSEA. The CDR3 DNA is TGCAGCGCGAGGGAAGTGCTAGCTTCCTACAATGAGCAGTTCTTC. Encoded protein: CSAREVLASYNEQFF.

The gene calls are TRBV6-1 and TRBJ2-1; TRBD2 aligns across 10 bases. The germline V gene encodes CDR1 MNHNS and CDR2 SASEGT. The CDR3 consists of 15 residues. Losses at the gene ends were 1 base for V and 10 bases for J; bases not matched to a gene: 7. This chain's CDR3 is CASSEEALAGYEQFF. The CDR3 bases are TGTGCCAGCAGTGAAGAGGCACTAGCGGGATACGAGCAGTTCTTC.

The rearrangement uses TRBV4-1 and TRBJ1-6, with 8 bases lining up with TRBD1. The V segment lost 2 bases and the J segment 10 bases; nucleotides outside the gene matches: 13. Per germline, CDR1 MGHRA and CDR2 YSYEKL. The CDR3 has 17 residues. The CDR3 loop is CASSQTAGQAEGSPLHF. The CDR3 DNA follows: TGCGCCAGCAGCCAAACAGCGGGACAGGCAGAGGGATCACCCCTCCACTTT.

The CDR3 spells CASSIGGSLKAFF. The CDR3 DNA reads TGTGCCAGTAGTATCGGTGGGAGCCTAAAAGCTTTCTTT. This chain links TRBV19 with TRBJ1-1; no firm D call. Germline V CDR1 and CDR2: LNHDA, SQIVND (reference sequence). The length of the CDR3 is 13 residues. Trimming shortened V by 3 bases and J by 9 bases, and 14 bases separated the two germline ends.

V and J are TRBV19 and TRBJ1-5; tentative D call: TRBD1 (6 bases). V was clipped by 6 bases and J by 0 bases, with 27 bases between them. The CDR3 is 20 amino acids. Germline loops: CDR1 LNHDA, CDR2 SQIVND (reference sequence). In DNA form, the CDR3 reads TGTGCCAGTAGCAGGAAACATTTCGGTGGGACAATCGGTAGCAATCAGCCCCAGCATTTT. This sequence encodes CASSRKHFGGTIGSNQPQHF.

The chain has TRBV5-4 and TRBJ2-7, with D possibly matching TRBD2 (5 bases). Trimming removed 4 bases from V and 6 bases from J, with 17 bases in between. The CDR3 spans 14 residues. The V gene's germline CDR1 is SGHNT and CDR2 YYREEE (reference sequence). CDR3 in amino acids: CASSPEGTEVEQYF. CDR3 in DNA: TGTGCCAGCAGCCCCGAGGGCACAGAAGTCGAGCAGTACTTC.

V usage is TRBV5-6 and J usage is TRBJ2-7; TRBD2 might be the D (5 bases). From germline, CDR1 is SGHDT and CDR2 YYEEEE. V lost 7 bases and J lost 0, with 11 bases in between. This CDR3 comprises 13 residues. The CDR3 DNA sequence: TGTGCCAGCGGTTTAGACTACTCCTACGAGCAGTACTTC. Encoded protein: CASGLDYSYEQYF.

The rearrangement uses TRBV28 and TRBJ1-1; the D is unclear. V shed 4 bases and J shed 3 bases, with 12 bases lying between them. Germline V gives CDR1 MDHEN, CDR2 SYDVKM. This CDR3 contains 14 residues. The CDR3 DNA is TGTGCCAGCAGTTCCGAGGCGTGGGACACTGAAGCTTTCTTT. It encodes CASSSEAWDTEAFF.

The V and J genes are TRBV9 and TRBJ1-2; no clear D gene. The CDR3 contains 12 residues. Germline values: CDR1 SGDLS, CDR2 YYNGEE. Trimming pared 6 bases from V and 3 bases from J, leaving 9 bases between. CDR3 bases: TGTGCCAGCACGGGGATATACTATGGCTACACCTTC. It yields the protein CASTGIYYGYTF. The entire variable domain, with the rest obtained from reference TRBV9 and TRBJ1-2, is as follows: DSGVTQTPKHLITATGQRVTLRCSPRSGDLSVYWYQQSLDQGLQFLIQYYNGEERAKGNILERFSAQQFPDLHSELNLSSLELGDSALYFCASTGIYYGYTFGSGTRLTVV.

The chain uses TRBV5-5 and TRBJ2-1; 9 bases map to TRBD1. Trimming removed 2 bases from V and 9 bases from J; junction bases left unmatched: 12. Looked up from germline, CDR1 is SGHKS and CDR2 is YYEKEE (reference sequence). This CDR3 is 16 amino acids long. CDR3 DNA: TGTGCCAGCAGCTTTCACGGGGGACAGGGACGATTTGAGCAGTTCTTC. Protein: CASSFHGGQGRFEQFF.

V is TRBV27 and J is TRBJ2-5; D unresolved. The J call could be wrong; TRBJ2-7 is a better fit for the DNA end. The CDR3 covers 13 residues. Germline lookup yields CDR1 MNHEY and CDR2 SMNVEV (reference sequence). This chain's CDR3 is CASSASPLVEQYF. CDR3 nucleotide sequence: TGTGCCAGCAGTGCAAGCCCCCTCGTCGAGCAGTACTTC.